Below are 26 T cell receptor beta chains sequenced from a single sample in a study of shared clonotypes between healthy human individuals. Repertoires were generated with immunoSEQ multiplex PCR, while TCRdb's copy carries only in-frame clones and drops some. The sample has about 480,000 clones; approximately 79% are singletons. The material sequenced was PBMCs. Source of these receptors: a woman in her thirties or forties in good health. Some clones in this sample may be carry-over from other donors' samples.

Note on this clone: Other nucleotide sequences in the sample specify the same CDR3. The chain links TRBV9 to TRBJ2-1, with 8 bases that match TRBD2. The CDR3 has 15 amino acids. V shed 0 bases, J shed 7 bases, and the junction held 6 bases outside the gene matches. The germline gives CDR1 SGDLS, CDR2 YYNGEE. The CDR3 DNA reads as TGTGCCAGCAGCGTAGAGGGGACTAGAGGGAATGAGCAGTTCTTC. The encoded protein is CASSVEGTRGNEQFF.

Note on this clone: This CDR3 is also generated by other DNA sequences in the sample. V usage is TRBV7-9 and J usage is TRBJ2-2, with 10 bases fitting TRBD2. V shed 2 bases and J 8 bases; nucleotides not matched to a gene: 5. Germline values: CDR1 SEHNR, CDR2 FQNEAQ (reference sequence). The CDR3 extends over 15 amino acids. CDR3 sequence: CASSLRLAGAGELFF. DNA for the CDR3: TGTGCCAGCAGCTTAAGGCTAGCGGGAGCTGGGGAGCTGTTTTTT.

The V gene is TRBV28, the J gene TRBJ1-5; TRBD1 aligns across 9 bases. The CDR3 runs to 14 residues. CDR1 MDHEN and CDR2 SYDVKM come from the germline V gene. V lost 8 bases and J lost 6; bases outside the gene matches: 8. The CDR3 DNA reads as TGTGCCAGCCTCCATCGACAGGGGGGTCAGCCCCAGCATTTT. Protein product: CASLHRQGGQPQHF.

This rearrangement joins TRBV18 to TRBJ1-1; D ambiguous. This CDR3 has 15 residues. V shed 2 bases and J shed 1 base, with 11 bases lying between them. Germline V gene sequence: CDR1 KGHSH, CDR2 LQKENI. In DNA form, the CDR3 reads TGTGCCAGCTCACCAACGGAAAGCCAGAACACTGAAGCTTTCTTT. Translating gives CASSPTESQNTEAFF. Drawing the rest from reference TRBV18 and TRBJ1-1, the complete variable domain is NAGVMQNPRHLVRRRGQEARLRCSPMKGHSHVYWYRQLPEEGLKFMVYLQKENIIDESGMPKERFSAEFPKEGPSILRIQQVVRGDSAAYFCASSPTESQNTEAFFGQGTRLTVV.

The chain has TRBV5-1 and TRBJ1-1; D is undetermined. Germline CDR1 SGHRS, CDR2 YFSETQ. This CDR3 comprises 14 residues. Trimming pared 1 base from V and 2 bases from J, leaving 9 bases between. The chain's CDR3 is CASSLSGVNTEAFF. CDR3 bases: TGCGCCAGCAGCTTGAGCGGGGTTAACACTGAAGCTTTCTTT.

A few counts support this clone. The V gene is TRBV28, the J gene TRBJ1-1; a possible D gene is TRBD1 (5 bases). Looked up from germline, CDR1 is MDHEN and CDR2 is SYDVKM. This CDR3 has 14 amino acids. V was shortened by 5 bases and J by 1 base, with 11 bases between the two germline ends. The chain's CDR3 is CASSVGGANTEAFF. In DNA, the CDR3 is TGTGCCAGCAGTGTCGGGGGTGCGAACACTGAAGCTTTCTTT.

This chain links TRBV5-6 with TRBJ2-7, with 10 bases that match TRBD2. The V segment lost 4 bases and the J segment 5 bases; nucleotides outside the gene matches: 6. The germline V gene encodes CDR1 SGHDT and CDR2 YYEEEE. The CDR3 length is 14 residues. The DNA of the CDR3 is TGTGCCAGCAGCGACGCCGGGACTAGCGACGAGCAGTACTTC. Protein sequence: CASSDAGTSDEQYF.

With regard to this clone: This likely came from a read error, as a far larger clone is one base away. The identical CDR3 is also encoded by other nucleotide sequences in the sample. The chain links TRBV4-2 to TRBJ1-5, with 7 nucleotides matching TRBD1. Trimming cost V 0 bases and J 7 bases; bases outside gene matches: 6. The V gene's germline CDR1 is LGHNA and CDR2 YNFKEQ. The CDR3 loop spans 15 amino acids. The CDR3 sequence is CASSQDEGAHQPQHF. CDR3 bases: TGTGCCAGCAGCCAAGATGAGGGGGCTCACCAGCCCCAGCATTTT.

This chain links TRBV30 with TRBJ2-1, with D possibly being TRBD2 (5 bases). V was shortened by 3 bases and J by 5 bases, with 11 bases between the two germline ends. CDR1 GTSNPN and CDR2 SVGIG come from the germline V gene (reference sequence). The CDR3 has 13 residues. The CDR3 spells CAWSPRRDNEQFF. The CDR3 nucleotides are TGTGCCTGGAGCCCGCGGCGGGACAATGAGCAGTTCTTC. The full variable domain, with the rest looked up from reference TRBV30 and TRBJ2-1, is SQTIHQWPATLVQPVGSPLSLECTVEGTSNPNLYWYRQAAGRGLQLLFYSVGIGQISSEVPQNLSASRPQDRQFILSSKKLLLSDSGFYLCAWSPRRDNEQFFGPGTRLTVL.

The chain uses TRBV27 and TRBJ1-2; unclear D gene. The germline CDR1 and CDR2 sequences are MNHEY and SMNVEV (reference sequence). There are 13 residues in the CDR3. V was shortened by 0 bases and J by 8 bases, with 10 bases between the two germline ends. The CDR3 protein is CASSLSRQSGYTF. The CDR3, as DNA: TGTGCCAGCAGTTTATCCCGACAAAGCGGCTACACCTTC.

The DNA of the CDR3 is TGTGCCAGCAGCTTAGGAAGCCGTGGGGTCGGCGGGCCCTCCAATGAGCAGTTCTTC. Amino acids: CASSLGSRGVGGPSNEQFF. This chain connects TRBV11-2 to TRBJ2-1; tentative D call: TRBD2 (5 bases). The CDR3 has 19 residues. Germline CDR1 SGHAT, CDR2 FQNNGV. V lost 1 base and J lost 6, with 25 bases in between. The full variable domain, with the rest looked up from reference TRBV11-2 and TRBJ2-1, is EAGVAQSPRYKIIEKRQSVAFWCNPISGHATLYWYQQILGQGPKLLIQFQNNGVVDDSQLPKDRFSAERLKGVDSTLKIQPAKLEDSAVYLCASSLGSRGVGGPSNEQFFGPGTRLTVL.

This clone occurred a few times. V usage is TRBV28 and J usage is TRBJ1-2; D is uncertain. The CDR3 is made up of 12 amino acids. Trimming removed 2 bases from V and 5 bases from J, with 6 bases in between. Germline CDR1 reads MDHEN; CDR2 reads SYDVKM. This CDR3 is CASSLLGYGYTF. CDR3 nucleotides: TGTGCCAGCAGTTTACTCGGGTATGGCTACACCTTC.

Turning to this clone: Within the sample, other DNA sequences also encode this same CDR3. This chain links TRBV7-8 with TRBJ1-2, with 8 bases lining up with TRBD1. Germline CDR1 and CDR2: SGHVS and FQNEAQ. Germline trimming cut 1 base from V and 4 bases from J; bases unmatched to any gene: 5. The CDR3 is 15 residues long. The CDR3 nucleotides read TGTGCCAGCAGCTTAGGGCAGGGGGCGGGCTATGGCTACACCTTC. Its protein is CASSLGQGAGYGYTF.

The V and J genes are TRBV29-1 and TRBJ1-2; a possible D gene is TRBD1 (5 bases). V gave up 5 bases and J gave up 6 bases, with 13 bases separating them. Germline lookup yields CDR1 SQVTM and CDR2 ANQGSEA. This CDR3 is 12 amino acids long. CDR3 DNA sequence: TGCAGCGTTATTCGGGGGGGAGATGGCTACACCTTC. This codes for CSVIRGGDGYTF.

The chain recombines TRBV18 with TRBJ2-7, with TRBD2 matching 8 bases. Trimming took 0 bases from V and 4 from J; bases not matched to a gene: 8. Germline CDR1 KGHSH, CDR2 LQKENI. This CDR3 is 16 amino acids long. The CDR3 loop is CASSPPSGSHGYEQYF. CDR3 nucleotide sequence: TGTGCCAGCTCACCACCGAGCGGGAGTCATGGGTACGAGCAGTACTTC.

The chain has TRBV30 and TRBJ2-4; either TRBD1 or TRBD2 may fit D (6 bases each). Germline loops: CDR1 GTSNPN, CDR2 SVGIG (reference sequence). Deletions cut 0 bases from V and 0 bases from J, with 18 bases between. The CDR3 spans 18 residues. Written as DNA, the CDR3 is TGTGCCTGGAGTGTATATGGGGGGCAGGGACTAGCCAAAAACATTCAGTACTTC. Translated: CAWSVYGGQGLAKNIQYF.

The CDR3 region has the DNA TGTGCCAGCAGTCGACAGGGGCTTTCCTACGAGCAGTACTTC. It specifies CASSRQGLSYEQYF. The chain links TRBV27 to TRBJ2-7; 8 bases fit TRBD1. Germline-derived CDR1 and CDR2 are MNHEY and SMNVEV (reference sequence). With 5 bases clipped from V and 1 base from J, the junction kept 4 bases outside the gene matches. This CDR3 comprises 14 residues.

The chain carries TRBV27 and TRBJ2-5, with TRBD2 matching 7 bases. The J call could be wrong; TRBJ2-7 is a better fit for the DNA end. This CDR3 has 16 amino acids. CDR1 is MNHEY and CDR2 is SMNVEV in the germline V gene (reference sequence). The chain's CDR3 is CASSAGSGYLSYEQYF. CDR3 bases: TGTGCCAGCAGTGCCGGTAGCGGGTACCTTTCCTACGAGCAGTACTTC.

This clone was counted ten times or more. The chain is built from TRBV2 and TRBJ2-5; D may be TRBD2 (5 bases). V dropped 7 bases and J dropped 1 base, with 13 bases sitting between them. The V gene's germline CDR1 is SNHLY and CDR2 FYNNEI. The CDR3 totals 14 residues. The CDR3 spells CASNTGIFQETQYF. The CDR3, as DNA: TGTGCCAGCAACACCGGGATTTTCCAAGAGACCCAGTACTTC.

The chain combines TRBV7-9 with TRBJ2-1, with 10 bases that match TRBD2. J gave up 4 bases and V 5 bases, and 8 bases lay outside the gene matches. This CDR3 has 16 residues. Germline V gives CDR1 SEHNR, CDR2 FQNEAQ (reference sequence). The CDR3 spells CASSATLAGAYNEQFF. CDR3 nucleotide sequence: TGTGCCAGCAGCGCTACTCTAGCGGGGGCATACAATGAGCAGTTCTTC. The full variable domain, with the rest looked up from reference TRBV7-9 and TRBJ2-1, is DTGVSQNPRHKITKRGQNVTFRCDPISEHNRLYWYRQTLGQGPEFLTYFQNEAQLEKSRLLSDRFSAERPKGSFSTLEIQRTEQGDSAMYLCASSATLAGAYNEQFFGPGTRLTVL.

This clone showed up just once. The rearrangement joins TRBV7-2 to TRBJ2-1, with D perhaps TRBD2 (5 bases). The germline V gene has CDR1 SGHTA and CDR2 FQGNSA. CDR3 length: 15 residues. Between the trimmed V and J ends, which lost 4 bases and 2 bases, there was a span of 12 bases. The CDR3 loop is CASSSQPGTYNEQFF. In DNA form, the CDR3 reads TGTGCCAGCAGCTCTCAGCCCGGGACCTACAATGAGCAGTTCTTC.

This clone has a single count. This rearrangement joins TRBV6-5 to TRBJ2-7, with 10 bases fitting TRBD2. This CDR3 is 14 amino acids long. CDR1 and CDR2 (germline): MNHEY, SVGAGI. V lost 2 bases, J lost 4 bases, and 2 bases stayed unmatched. CDR3 nucleotide sequence: TGTGCCAGCAGTTACATGACTAGCGGGTACGAGCAGTACTTC. Translation gives CASSYMTSGYEQYF.

This clone appeared a few times. The V call is TRBV30, the J call TRBJ1-2; possible D gene TRBD1, 5 bases. This CDR3 region has 14 residues. Trimming left V 4 bases short and J 4 bases short, with 16 bases between. Germline V lookup: CDR1 GTSNPN, CDR2 SVGIG (reference sequence). CDR3: CAWTRPGNSYGYTF. The DNA of the CDR3 is TGTGCCTGGACCAGACCAGGGAATAGCTATGGCTACACCTTC.

This chain uses TRBV5-1 with TRBJ2-7; D may be TRBD2 (6 bases). Germline CDR1 reads SGHRS; CDR2 reads YFSETQ. The V end lost 4 bases, the J end lost 6 bases, and 23 bases lay between the germline ends. There are 16 residues in the CDR3. The DNA for the CDR3 is TGCGCCAGCAGCCTCGATGAGGGACTCTCCTCGAGCGAGCAGTACTTC. Translation gives CASSLDEGLSSSEQYF.

The chain couples TRBV5-1 to TRBJ1-2; tentatively, D is TRBD1 (5 bases). V was cut by 0 bases and J by 1 base, with 13 bases left in between. Germline CDR1 SGHRS, CDR2 YFSETQ. The CDR3 has 16 amino acids. DNA of the CDR3: TGCGCCAGCAGCTTGGATCCGACCAGGGTTAACTATGGCTACACCTTC. Its protein product is CASSLDPTRVNYGYTF.

The chain employs TRBV10-1 and TRBJ2-1, with D possibly matching TRBD1 (6 bases). The V and J ends lost 0 bases and 6 bases respectively, with 9 bases between them. There are 14 residues in the CDR3. The V gene's germline CDR1 is WNHNN and CDR2 SYGVQD (reference sequence). The chain's CDR3 is CASSESGRGNEQFF. CDR3 bases: TGCGCCAGCAGTGAGTCGGGCAGGGGCAATGAGCAGTTCTTC.